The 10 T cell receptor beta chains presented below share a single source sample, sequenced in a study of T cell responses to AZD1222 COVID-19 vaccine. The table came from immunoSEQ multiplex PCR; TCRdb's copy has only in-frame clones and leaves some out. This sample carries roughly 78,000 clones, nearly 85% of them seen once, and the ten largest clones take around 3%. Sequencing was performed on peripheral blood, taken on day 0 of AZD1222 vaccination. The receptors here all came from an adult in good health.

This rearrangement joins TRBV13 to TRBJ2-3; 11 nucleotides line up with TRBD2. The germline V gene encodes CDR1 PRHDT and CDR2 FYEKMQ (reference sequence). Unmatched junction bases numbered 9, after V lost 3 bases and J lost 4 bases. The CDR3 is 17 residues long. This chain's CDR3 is CASSLGLAALGADTQYF. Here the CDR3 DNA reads TGTGCCAGCAGCTTGGGACTAGCGGCCCTGGGGGCAGATACGCAGTATTTT.

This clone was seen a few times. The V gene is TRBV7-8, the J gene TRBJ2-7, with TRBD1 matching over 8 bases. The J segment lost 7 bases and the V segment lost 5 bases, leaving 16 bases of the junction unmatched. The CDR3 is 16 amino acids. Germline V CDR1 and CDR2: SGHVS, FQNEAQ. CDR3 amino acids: CASSQDRVWGLREQYF. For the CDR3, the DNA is TGTGCCAGCAGCCAGGACAGGGTGTGGGGCCTGAGGGAGCAGTACTTC.

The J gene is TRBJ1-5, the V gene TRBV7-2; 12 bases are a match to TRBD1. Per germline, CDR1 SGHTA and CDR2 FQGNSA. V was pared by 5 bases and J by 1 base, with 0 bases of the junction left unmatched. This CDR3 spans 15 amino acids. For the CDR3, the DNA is TGTGCCAGCAGCGGGACAGGGGGCAGCAATCAGCCCCAGCATTTT. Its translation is CASSGTGGSNQPQHF.

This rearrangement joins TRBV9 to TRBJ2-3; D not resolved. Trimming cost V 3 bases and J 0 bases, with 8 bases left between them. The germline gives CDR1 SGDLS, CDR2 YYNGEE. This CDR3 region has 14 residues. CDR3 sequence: CASSAVPSTDTQYF. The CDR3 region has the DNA TGTGCCAGCAGCGCGGTTCCAAGCACAGATACGCAGTATTTT.

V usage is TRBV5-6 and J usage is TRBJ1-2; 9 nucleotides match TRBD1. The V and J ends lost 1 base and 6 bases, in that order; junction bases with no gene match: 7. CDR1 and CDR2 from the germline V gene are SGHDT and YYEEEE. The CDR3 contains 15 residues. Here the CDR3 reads CASSLPLQGAHGYTF. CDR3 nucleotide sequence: TGTGCCAGCAGCTTGCCACTACAGGGGGCCCATGGCTACACCTTC.

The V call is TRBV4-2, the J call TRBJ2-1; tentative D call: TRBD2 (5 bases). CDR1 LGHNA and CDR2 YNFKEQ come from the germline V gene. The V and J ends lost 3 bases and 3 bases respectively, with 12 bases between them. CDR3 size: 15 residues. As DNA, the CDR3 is TGTGCCAGCAGCCAGGAGGTGGTCTACTACAATGAGCAGTTCTTC. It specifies CASSQEVVYYNEQFF.

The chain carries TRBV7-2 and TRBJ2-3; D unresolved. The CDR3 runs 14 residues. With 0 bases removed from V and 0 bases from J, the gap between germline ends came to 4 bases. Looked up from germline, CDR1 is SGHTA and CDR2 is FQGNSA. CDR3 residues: CASSLAYSTDTQYF. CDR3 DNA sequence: TGTGCCAGCAGCTTAGCTTACAGCACAGATACGCAGTATTTT.

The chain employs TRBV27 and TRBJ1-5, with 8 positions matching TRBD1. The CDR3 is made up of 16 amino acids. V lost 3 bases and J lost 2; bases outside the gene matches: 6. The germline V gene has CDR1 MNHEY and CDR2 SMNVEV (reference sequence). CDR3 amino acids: CASSFSQGDGNQPQHF. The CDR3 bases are TGTGCCAGCAGTTTTTCACAGGGGGATGGCAATCAGCCCCAGCATTTT.

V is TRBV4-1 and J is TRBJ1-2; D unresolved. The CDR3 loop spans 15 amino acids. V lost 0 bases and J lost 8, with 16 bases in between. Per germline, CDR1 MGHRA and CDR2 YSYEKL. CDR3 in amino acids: CASSQDLGGLGGYTF. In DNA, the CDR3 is TGCGCCAGCAGCCAAGATCTGGGAGGATTGGGGGGCTACACCTTC.

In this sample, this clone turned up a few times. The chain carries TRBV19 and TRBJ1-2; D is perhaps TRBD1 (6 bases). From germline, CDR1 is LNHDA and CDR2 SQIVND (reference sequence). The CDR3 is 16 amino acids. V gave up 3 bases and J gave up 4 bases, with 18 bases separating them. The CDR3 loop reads CASSIGANAGAYGYTF. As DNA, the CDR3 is TGTGCCAGTAGTATCGGGGCAAACGCAGGGGCCTATGGCTACACCTTC.